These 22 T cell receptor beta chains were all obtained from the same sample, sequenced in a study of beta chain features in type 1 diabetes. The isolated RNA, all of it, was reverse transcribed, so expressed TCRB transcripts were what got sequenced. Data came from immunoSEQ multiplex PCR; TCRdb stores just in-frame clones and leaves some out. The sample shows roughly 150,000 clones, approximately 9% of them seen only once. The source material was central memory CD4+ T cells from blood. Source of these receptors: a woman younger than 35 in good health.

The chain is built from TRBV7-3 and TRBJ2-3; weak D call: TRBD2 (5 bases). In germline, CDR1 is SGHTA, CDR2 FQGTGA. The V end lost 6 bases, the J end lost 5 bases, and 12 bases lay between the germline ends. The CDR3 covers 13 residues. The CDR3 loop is CASSSGSGDTQYF. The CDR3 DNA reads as TGTGCCAGCAGTTCGGGATCGGGAGATACGCAGTATTTT.

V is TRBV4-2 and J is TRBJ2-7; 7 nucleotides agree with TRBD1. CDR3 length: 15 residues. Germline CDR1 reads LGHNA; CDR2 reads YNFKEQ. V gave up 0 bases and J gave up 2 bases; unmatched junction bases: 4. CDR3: CASSQEVQGAYEQYF. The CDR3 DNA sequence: TGTGCCAGCAGCCAAGAAGTTCAGGGGGCCTACGAGCAGTACTTC.

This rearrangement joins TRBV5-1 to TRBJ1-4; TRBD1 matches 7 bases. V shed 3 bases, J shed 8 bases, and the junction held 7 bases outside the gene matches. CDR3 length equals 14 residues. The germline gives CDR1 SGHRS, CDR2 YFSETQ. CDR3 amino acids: CASSSTGFEEKLFF. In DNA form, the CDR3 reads TGCGCCAGCAGCTCGACAGGGTTTGAGGAAAAACTGTTTTTT.

Written as DNA, the CDR3 is TGCGCCAGCAGCCGGAACCTGGAGGAGGGCGGGGAGCTGTTTTTT. It encodes CASSRNLEEGGELFF. This chain uses TRBV4-3 with TRBJ2-2; weak D call: TRBD2 (6 bases). Germline values: CDR1 LGHNA, CDR2 YSLEER. V lost 4 bases to trimming and J lost 7 bases, with 16 bases between them. The CDR3 covers 15 residues.

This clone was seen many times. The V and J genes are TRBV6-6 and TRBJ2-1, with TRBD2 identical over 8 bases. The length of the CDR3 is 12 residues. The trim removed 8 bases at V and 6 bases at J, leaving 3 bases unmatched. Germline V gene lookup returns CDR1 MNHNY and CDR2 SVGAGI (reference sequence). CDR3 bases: TGTGCCAGCCAGCGGGAGATCAATGAGCAGTTCTTC. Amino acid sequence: CASQREINEQFF.

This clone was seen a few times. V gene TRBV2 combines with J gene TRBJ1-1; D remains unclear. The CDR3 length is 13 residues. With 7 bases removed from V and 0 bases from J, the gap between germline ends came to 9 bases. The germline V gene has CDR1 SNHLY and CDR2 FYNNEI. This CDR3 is CASKLELNTEAFF. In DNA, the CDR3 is TGTGCCAGCAAGTTAGAGTTGAACACTGAAGCTTTCTTT.

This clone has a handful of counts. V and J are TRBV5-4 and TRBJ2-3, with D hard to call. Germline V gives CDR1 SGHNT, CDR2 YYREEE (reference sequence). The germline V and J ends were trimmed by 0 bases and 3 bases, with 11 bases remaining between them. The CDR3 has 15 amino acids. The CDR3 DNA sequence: TGTGCCAGCAGCTTGGGGATAGCAACGACAGATACGCAGTATTTT. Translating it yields CASSLGIATTDTQYF.

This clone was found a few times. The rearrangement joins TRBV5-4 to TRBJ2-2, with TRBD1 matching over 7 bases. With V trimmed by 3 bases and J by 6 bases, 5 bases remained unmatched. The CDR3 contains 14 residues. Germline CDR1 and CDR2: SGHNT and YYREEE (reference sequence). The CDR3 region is CASSWDSSSGELFF. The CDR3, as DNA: TGTGCCAGCAGCTGGGACAGTAGCTCCGGGGAGCTGTTTTTT.

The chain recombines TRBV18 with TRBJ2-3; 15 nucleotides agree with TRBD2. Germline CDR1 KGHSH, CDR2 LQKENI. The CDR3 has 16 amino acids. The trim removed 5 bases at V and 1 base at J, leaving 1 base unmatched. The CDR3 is CASSGLAGGRTDTQYF. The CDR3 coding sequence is TGTGCCAGCTCAGGACTAGCGGGAGGGCGCACAGATACGCAGTATTTT.

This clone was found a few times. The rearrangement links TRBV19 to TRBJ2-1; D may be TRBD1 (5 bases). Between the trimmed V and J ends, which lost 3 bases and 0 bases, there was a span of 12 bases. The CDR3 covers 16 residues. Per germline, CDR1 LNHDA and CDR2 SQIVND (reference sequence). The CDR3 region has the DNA TGTGCCAGTAGTATTGAAGGGGCCAGCTCCTACAATGAGCAGTTCTTC. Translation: CASSIEGASSYNEQFF.

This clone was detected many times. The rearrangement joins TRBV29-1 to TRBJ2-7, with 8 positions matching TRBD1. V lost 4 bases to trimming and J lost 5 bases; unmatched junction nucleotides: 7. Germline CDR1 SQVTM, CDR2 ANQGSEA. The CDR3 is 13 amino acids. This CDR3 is CSVARTGMDEQYF. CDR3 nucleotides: TGCAGCGTTGCCCGGACAGGGATGGACGAGCAGTACTTC.

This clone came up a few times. CDR3 residues: CASSLGGGSQETQYF. For the CDR3, the DNA is TGTGCCAGCAGCTTGGGGGGGGGCTCCCAAGAGACCCAGTACTTC. The rearrangement joins TRBV7-2 to TRBJ2-5; tentative D call: TRBD2 (7 bases). This CDR3 contains 15 residues. Germline V gene data show CDR1 as SGHTA and CDR2 as FQGNSA. V gave up 3 bases and J gave up 1 base, with 12 bases separating them.

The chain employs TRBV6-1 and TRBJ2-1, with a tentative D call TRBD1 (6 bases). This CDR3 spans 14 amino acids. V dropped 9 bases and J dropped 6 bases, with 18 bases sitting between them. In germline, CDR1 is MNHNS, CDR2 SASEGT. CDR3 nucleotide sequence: TGTGCCAGTCGTCAGGGGAAAGGGTCCAATGAGCAGTTCTTC. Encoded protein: CASRQGKGSNEQFF.

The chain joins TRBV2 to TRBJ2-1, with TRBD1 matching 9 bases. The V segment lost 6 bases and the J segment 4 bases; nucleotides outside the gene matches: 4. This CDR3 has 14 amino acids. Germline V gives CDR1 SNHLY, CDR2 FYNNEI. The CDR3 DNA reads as TGTGCCAGCAGGAGGACAGGGGTTTACAATGAGCAGTTCTTC. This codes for CASRRTGVYNEQFF.

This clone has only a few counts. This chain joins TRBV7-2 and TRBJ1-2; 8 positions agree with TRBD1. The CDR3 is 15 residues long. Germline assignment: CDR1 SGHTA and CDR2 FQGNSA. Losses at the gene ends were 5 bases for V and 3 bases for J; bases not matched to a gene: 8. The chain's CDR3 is CASSPGTGRDYGYTF. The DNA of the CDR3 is TGTGCCAGCAGCCCCGGGACAGGCAGAGACTATGGCTACACCTTC.

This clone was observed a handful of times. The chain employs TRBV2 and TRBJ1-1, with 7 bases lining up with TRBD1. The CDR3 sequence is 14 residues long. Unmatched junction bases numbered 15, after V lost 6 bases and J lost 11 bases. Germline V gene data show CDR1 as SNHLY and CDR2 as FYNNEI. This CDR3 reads CASRWDSPTGEAFF. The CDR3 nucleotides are TGTGCCAGCAGATGGGACAGCCCCACCGGAGAGGCTTTCTTT.

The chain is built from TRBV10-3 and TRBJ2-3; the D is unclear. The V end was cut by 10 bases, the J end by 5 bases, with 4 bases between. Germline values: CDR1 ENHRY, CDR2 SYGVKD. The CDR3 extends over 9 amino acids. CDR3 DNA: TGTGCCAACGGAGATACGCAGTATTTT. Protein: CANGDTQYF.

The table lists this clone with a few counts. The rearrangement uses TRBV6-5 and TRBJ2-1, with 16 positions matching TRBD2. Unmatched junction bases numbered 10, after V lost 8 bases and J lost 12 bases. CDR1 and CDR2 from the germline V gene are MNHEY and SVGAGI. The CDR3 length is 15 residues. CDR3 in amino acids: CASEAPGLAGGRQFF. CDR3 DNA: TGTGCCAGCGAAGCACCGGGACTAGCGGGGGGGCGGCAGTTCTTC.

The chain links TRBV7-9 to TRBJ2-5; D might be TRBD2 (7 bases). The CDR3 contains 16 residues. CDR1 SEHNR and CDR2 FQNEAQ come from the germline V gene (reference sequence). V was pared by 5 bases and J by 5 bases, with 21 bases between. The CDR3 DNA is TGTGCCAGCAGCCCCCGGGGGGCGGGAGCTCTGGAGACCCAGTACTTC. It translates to CASSPRGAGALETQYF.

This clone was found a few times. The CDR3 is CASSSPHSAGGIEQFF. The CDR3 DNA sequence: TGTGCCAGCAGTTCACCACATTCGGCGGGAGGGATTGAGCAGTTCTTC. This chain links TRBV6-5 with TRBJ2-1; 9 nucleotides align to TRBD2. The V gene's germline CDR1 is MNHEY and CDR2 SVGAGI. The junction had 13 bases not matched to a gene; V was cut back by 4 bases and J by 9 bases. The CDR3 has 16 residues.

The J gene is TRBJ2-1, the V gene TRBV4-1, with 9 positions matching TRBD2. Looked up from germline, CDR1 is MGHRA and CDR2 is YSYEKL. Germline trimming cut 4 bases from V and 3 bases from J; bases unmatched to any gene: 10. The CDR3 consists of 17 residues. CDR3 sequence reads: CASSRPLAGANYNEQFF. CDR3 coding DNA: TGCGCCAGCAGCCGCCCTTTAGCGGGAGCTAACTACAATGAGCAGTTCTTC.

In DNA form, the CDR3 reads TGTGCCAGCAGCCTCACAGATACGCAGTATTTT. Its protein product is CASSLTDTQYF. The V and J genes are TRBV5-6 and TRBJ2-3; D remains ambiguous. The CDR3 has 11 residues. Trimming pared 4 bases from V and 2 bases from J, leaving 2 bases between. Germline assignment: CDR1 SGHDT and CDR2 YYEEEE.